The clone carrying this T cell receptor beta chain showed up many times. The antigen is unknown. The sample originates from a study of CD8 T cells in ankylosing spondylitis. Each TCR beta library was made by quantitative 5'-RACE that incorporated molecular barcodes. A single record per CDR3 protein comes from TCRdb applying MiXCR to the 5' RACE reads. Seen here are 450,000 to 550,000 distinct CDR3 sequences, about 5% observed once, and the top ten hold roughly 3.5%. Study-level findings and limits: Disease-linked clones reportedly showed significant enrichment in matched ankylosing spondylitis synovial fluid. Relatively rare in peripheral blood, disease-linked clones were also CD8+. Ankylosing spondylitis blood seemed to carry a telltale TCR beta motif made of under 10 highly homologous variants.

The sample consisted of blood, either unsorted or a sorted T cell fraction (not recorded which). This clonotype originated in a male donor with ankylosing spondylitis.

CDR3 bases: TGTGCCAGCAGCTTAGCCGGGGACAATCAGCCCCAGCATTTT. Protein: CASSLAGDNQPQHF. The chain employs TRBV7-9 and TRBJ1-5; the D is unclear. The CDR3 sequence is 14 residues long. The V gene lost 0 bases and the J gene lost 3 bases, with 6 bases spanning the gap. Germline V CDR1 and CDR2: SEHNR, FQNEAQ (reference sequence).